The rows below give T cell receptor beta chains drawn from one sample of a study of blood T cell repertoires in COVID-19. Assay used: immunoSEQ multiplex PCR; TCRdb lists only in-frame clones, some missing. Counted here are around 300,000 clones, over 75% occurring once; the ten biggest clones make up roughly 14%. What was sequenced was peripheral blood. The receptors were gathered from a human donor in a cohort sampled during active COVID-19. CDR3s include the opening cysteine and the closing phenylalanine or tryptophan. Each record gives: D gene, clone size, V gene, CDR3 length, J gene, CDR3 protein, CDR3 DNA. The D gene is left open where the match is weak. Clone size, where shown, is once, few, many, or a class for clones that have expanded.

>TRBD2|NA|TRBV19|16|TRBJ2-2
CASSMVASGNTGELFF
TGTGCCAGTAGTATGGTGGCTAGCGGGAACACCGGGGAGCTGTTTTTT
>NA|NA|TRBV7-2|14|TRBJ1-5
CASSPGVGYQPQHF
TGTGCCAGCAGCCCAGGGGTTGGATATCAGCCCCAGCATTTT
>TRBD1|few|TRBV27|15|TRBJ1-6
CASSVQQGAHSPLHF
TGTGCCAGCAGTGTTCAACAGGGGGCCCATTCACCCCTCCACTTT
>TRBD2|NA|TRBV4-3|16|TRBJ2-7
CASSQGFGTSGYEQYF
TGCGCCAGCAGCCAAGGATTCGGGACTAGCGGCTACGAGCAGTACTTC
>TRBD2|NA|TRBV11-3|18|TRBJ2-1
CASSSPLAEVALYNEQFF
TGTGCCAGCAGCTCCCCTCTAGCGGAAGTAGCCCTATACAATGAGCAGTTCTTC
>NA|NA|TRBV19|14|TRBJ1-5
CASSMVAANQPQHF
TGTGCCAGTAGTATGGTGGCCGCCAATCAGCCCCAGCATTTT
>NA|once|TRBV7-2|14|TRBJ2-2
CASSFRRNTGELFF
TGTGCCAGCAGCTTCAGGCGAAACACCGGGGAGCTGTTTTTT
>TRBD1|NA|TRBV3-1/TRBV3-2|16|TRBJ1-2
CASSAYGDRGFYGYTF
TGTGCCAGCAGCGCATACGGGGACAGGGGGTTCTATGGCTACACCTTC
>TRBD1|many|TRBV28|14|TRBJ1-5
CASSEDRGNQPQHF
TGTGCCAGCAGTGAGGACAGGGGAAATCAGCCCCAGCATTTT
>TRBD1|NA|TRBV5-1|14|TRBJ1-5
CASSRTGRDGPQHF
TGCGCCAGCAGCCGGACAGGTCGGGATGGGCCCCAGCATTTT
>NA|NA|TRBV28|15|TRBJ1-3
CASSKRGKIGNTIYF
TGTGCCAGCAGTAAAAGGGGAAAAATTGGAAACACCATATATTTT